In this sample, the clone carrying this T cell receptor beta chain turned up many times. Its matching antigen is unknown. The CDR3 is made up of 16 amino acids. J was trimmed by 5 bases and V by 4 bases; bases with no gene match: 9. The total RNA that was extracted per sample amounted to at least 5 micrograms. The sample belongs to a study of blood T cells in healthy people across ages. General study results and limits: More naive CD4+ cells and higher diversity were found in long-lived than in aged donors.

Through a sample-barcoded 5' primer and a J-beta primer mix, a second PCR was run for 7 to 11 cycles. MiXCR, applied by TCRdb to the 5' RACE reads, yields one record per CDR3 protein. This table has around 900,000 distinct CDR3 sequences, under 35% appearing once. The clonotype comes from a woman of 80 years or more in good health. This sequence joins TRBV12-3 or TRBV12-4 and TRBJ2-5; 11 bases line up with TRBD2. The specimen sequenced was blood. DNA of the CDR3: TGTGCCAGCAGTTCCTCTAGCGGGGGGACGCGGGAGACCCAGTACTTC. Protein product: CASSSSSGGTRETQYF.